The TCR beta chain under discussion was sequenced for a study of T-cell reconstitution after alpha-beta-depleted transplantation in children. Study-wide points: After transplant, at about two months, alpha-beta T cells were reportedly derived from several hundred expanded graft clones. Surviving recipient T cells and thymic progenitors underlay high day-60 TCRbeta diversity in some patients. Once a year had passed after transplant, T-cell counts and diversity came mostly from newly produced T cells.

Germline-derived CDR1 and CDR2 are SEHNR and FQNEAQ (reference sequence). V lost 4 bases to trimming and J lost 3 bases; unmatched junction nucleotides: 9. The CDR3 has 16 amino acids. The library targeted TCRbeta and was prepared with unique molecular identifiers. One entry per CDR3 protein results from TCRdb running MiXCR on the PCR reads. In the table there are about a million distinct CDR3 sequences, about 29% of which are singletons. A few counts support this clonotype. Its antigen is still unknown. The TCR sequence derives from a boy under two years old who had a stem cell transplant for SCID, so the T cells may come from the graft donor. The source material was PBMCs, mostly from graft donor cells, sampled 360 days after TCRalphabeta/CD19-depleted stem cell transplant. V and J are TRBV7-9 and TRBJ1-3; 7 bases are a match to TRBD1. As DNA, the CDR3 is TGTGCCAGCAGCTCCGACCACGGGACAGTTGGAAACACCATATATTTT. As protein: CASSSDHGTVGNTIYF. Variable domain in full (rest from reference TRBV7-9 and TRBJ1-3): DTGVSQNPRHKITKRGQNVTFRCDPISEHNRLYWYRQTLGQGPEFLTYFQNEAQLEKSRLLSDRFSAERPKGSFSTLEIQRTEQGDSAMYLCASSSDHGTVGNTIYFGEGSWLTVV.